This record concerns one T cell receptor (beta chain) sequence. The CDR3 is 15 amino acids. CDR1 is MNHNS and CDR2 is SASEGT in the germline V gene. Trimming removed 5 bases from V and 3 bases from J, with 14 bases in between. This sample was taken from a study of regulatory T cells in long-lasting Graves disease. Overall study: Under 3 months of antithyroid drugs had been taken by newly diagnosed Graves' patients.

TCR beta libraries were built with iRepertoire HTBI primers and Arm-PCR of CDR3 regions. TCRdb reprocessed the multiplex PCR reads with MiXCR, giving one entry per CDR3 protein. The data show roughly 500,000 distinct CDR3 sequences, approximately 12% seen once. As for time point: newly diagnosed GD, antithyroid drugs for less than 3 months. Following extraction of RNA from PBMCs, that RNA was used to make the TCR library. Collection of peripheral blood (about 10 milliliters) was done using EDTA tubes. This sample also belongs to another study, concerning T cells in Graves' hyperthyroidism and ophthalmopathy. This second study notes: HTBI primers were employed in a first-round RT-PCR of the TCR CDR3. The model foresaw ophthalmopathy a median roughly 6 months prior to onset.

The source was peripheral blood mononuclear cells (PBMCs), collected at new diagnosis, from a patient treated with antithyroid drugs. The rearrangement joins TRBV6-1 to TRBJ1-3; D gene ambiguous. This receptor was identified in a woman aged 25-40 years with Graves disease. The CDR3 sequence: CASSQPKSGGNTIYF. The CDR3 nucleotides are TGTGCCAGCAGTCAACCCAAATCGGGTGGAAACACCATATATTTT.